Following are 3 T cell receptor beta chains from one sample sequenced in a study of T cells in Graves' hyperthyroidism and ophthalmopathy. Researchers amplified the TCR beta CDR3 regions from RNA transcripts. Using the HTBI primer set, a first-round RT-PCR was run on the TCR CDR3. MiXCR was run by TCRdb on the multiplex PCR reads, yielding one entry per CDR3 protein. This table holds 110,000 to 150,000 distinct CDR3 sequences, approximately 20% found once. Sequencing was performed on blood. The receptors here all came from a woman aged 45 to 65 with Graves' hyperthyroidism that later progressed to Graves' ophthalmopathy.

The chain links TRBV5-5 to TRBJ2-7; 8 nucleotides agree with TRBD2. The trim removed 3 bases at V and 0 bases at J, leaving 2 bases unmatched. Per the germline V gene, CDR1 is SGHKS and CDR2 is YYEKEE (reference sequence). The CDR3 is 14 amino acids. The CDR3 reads CASSWTSLSYEQYF. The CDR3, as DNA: TGTGCCAGCAGCTGGACTAGCCTCTCCTACGAGCAGTACTTC.

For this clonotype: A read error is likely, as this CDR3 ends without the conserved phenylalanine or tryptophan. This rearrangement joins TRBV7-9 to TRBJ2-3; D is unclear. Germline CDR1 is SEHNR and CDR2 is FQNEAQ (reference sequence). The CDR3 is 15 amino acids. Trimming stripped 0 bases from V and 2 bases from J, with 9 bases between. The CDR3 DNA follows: TGTGCCAGCAGCTTAGCGCAGAGCTACACAGATACGCAGTATTCT. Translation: CASSLAQSYTDTQYS.

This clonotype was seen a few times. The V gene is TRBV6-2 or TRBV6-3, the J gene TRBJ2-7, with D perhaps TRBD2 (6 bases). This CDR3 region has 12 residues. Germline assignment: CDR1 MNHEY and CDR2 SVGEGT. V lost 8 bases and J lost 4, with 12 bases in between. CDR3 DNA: TGTGCCAGCCGGAGGGGAGAATACGAGCAGTACTTC. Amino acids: CASRRGEYEQYF.